This T cell receptor beta chain was profiled in a study of T cells in Graves' hyperthyroidism and ophthalmopathy. Looked up from germline, CDR1 is DFQATT and CDR2 is SNEGSKA (reference sequence). The length of the CDR3 is 15 residues. Trimming took 3 bases from V and 6 from J; bases not matched to a gene: 8. TCR beta CDR3 sequences were amplified from RNA transcripts. An initial round of RT-PCR targeting the TCR CDR3 relied on the HTBI primer set. TCRdb processed the multiplex PCR reads anew with MiXCR; each CDR3 protein has one entry. Of hundreds of thousands of distinct CDR3 sequences detected, over 15% appear once; the ten largest clones hold approximately 18%.

This chain links TRBV20-1 with TRBJ2-5, with 12 bases that match TRBD1. Sequenced: blood. The sequence was obtained from a woman aged 18 to 35 with Graves' hyperthyroidism. CDR3 coding DNA: TGCAGTGCTAGGGCCGGGACAGGGGGCGCGAAGACCCAGTACTTC. As protein: CSARAGTGGAKTQYF.